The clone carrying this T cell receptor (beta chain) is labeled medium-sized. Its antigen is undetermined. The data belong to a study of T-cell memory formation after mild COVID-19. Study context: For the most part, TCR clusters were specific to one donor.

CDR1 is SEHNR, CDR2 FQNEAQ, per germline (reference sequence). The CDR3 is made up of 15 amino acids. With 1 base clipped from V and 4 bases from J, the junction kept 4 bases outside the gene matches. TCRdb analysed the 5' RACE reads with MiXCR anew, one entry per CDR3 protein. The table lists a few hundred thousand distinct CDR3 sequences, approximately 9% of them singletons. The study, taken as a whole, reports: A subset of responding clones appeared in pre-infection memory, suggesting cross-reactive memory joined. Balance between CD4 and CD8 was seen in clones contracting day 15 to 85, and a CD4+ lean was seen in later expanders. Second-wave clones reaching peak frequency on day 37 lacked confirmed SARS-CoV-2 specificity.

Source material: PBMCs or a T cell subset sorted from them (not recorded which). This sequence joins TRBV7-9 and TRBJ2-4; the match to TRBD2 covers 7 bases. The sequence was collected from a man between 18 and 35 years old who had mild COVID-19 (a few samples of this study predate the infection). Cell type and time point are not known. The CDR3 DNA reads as TGTGCCAGCAGCTTAGTGCAGCGGGGAAAAAACATTCAGTACTTC. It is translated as CASSLVQRGKNIQYF. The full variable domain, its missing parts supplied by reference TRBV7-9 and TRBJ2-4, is DTGVSQNPRHKITKRGQNVTFRCDPISEHNRLYWYRQTLGQGPEFLTYFQNEAQLEKSRLLSDRFSAERPKGSFSTLEIQRTEQGDSAMYLCASSLVQRGKNIQYFGAGTRLSVL.